Sequencing of this T cell receptor (beta chain) was carried out in a study of T cell responses to AZD1222 COVID-19 vaccine. Study results and limitations: CD4 TCRs associated with vaccination spanned spike, dominating at 160-218 and 743-854. Two doses of AZD1222 preceded a rise in Spike-specific TCR breadth and depth.

The CDR3 sequence is 12 residues long. Germline CDR1 is LNHNV and CDR2 is YYDKDF (reference sequence). V shed 5 bases and J shed 1 base, with 4 bases lying between them. Produced via immunoSEQ multiplex PCR; TCRdb's table is partial and in-frame only. Here the sample spans about 82,000 clones, roughly 88% being singletons. This clone has just a few counts. The antigen remains unidentified. This material consisted of peripheral blood, taken 28 days after the second AZD1222 dose. The clonotype comes from an adult who received the AZD1222 COVID-19 vaccine. J is TRBJ2-3 and V is TRBV15; no definite D call. The CDR3 reads CATSYRTDTQYF. CDR3 in DNA: TGTGCCACCAGCTACCGCACAGATACGCAGTATTTT.